This TCR beta chain originates from a study of CD8 T cells in ankylosing spondylitis. Via MiXCR, TCRdb re-called the 5' RACE reads, giving one row per CDR3 protein. The profile shows 200,000 to 300,000 distinct CDR3 sequences, roughly a quarter of them singletons. Points from the study as a whole: Disease-linked clones proved CD8+ and comparatively uncommon in peripheral blood. A TCR beta motif of roughly eight highly homologous variants appeared characteristic of ankylosing spondylitis blood.

This clonotype was found many times. The antigen remains undetermined. Trimming took 1 base from V and 4 from J, leaving 18 bases between them. Germline V gene lookup returns CDR1 SQVTM and CDR2 ANQGSEA. The CDR3 covers 16 residues. Input material: blood, either unsorted or a sorted T cell fraction (not recorded which). The clonotype comes from a male donor with ankylosing spondylitis or in good health (not recorded which). V is TRBV29-1 and J is TRBJ2-3, with D possibly matching TRBD2 (5 bases). As DNA, the CDR3 is TGCAGCGTTGAAGGGGGAACAGCGGTGGAGGCAGATACGCAGTATTTT. Protein sequence: CSVEGGTAVEADTQYF.